This T cell receptor (beta chain) was sequenced during a study of cytomegalovirus exposure and HLA in healthy donors. Overall study findings and caveats: In a later analysis, TCR association rates varied by HLA locus: DRB1 most, HLA-C fewest.

Trimming took off 6 bases at V and 2 bases at J, with 16 bases between the two ends. The germline V gene has CDR1 MNHEY and CDR2 SVGAGI. The CDR3 spans 15 residues. The primer mix had 60 Vbeta and 13 Jbeta primers. Profiling relied on immunoSEQ multiplex PCR, and the TCRdb table lists in-frame clones only, not all of them. The sample includes around 63,000 clones. Points on this clone: Its antigen is not known.

The TCR was taken from a woman in her thirties in good health and CMV-seronegative. This chain uses TRBV6-5 with TRBJ1-1; a possible D gene is TRBD1 (5 bases). Sequences were obtained from PBMCs. CDR3 coding DNA: TGTGCCAGCAGCTACGGGGATAGGGGCAACACTGAAGCTTTCTTT. Encoded protein: CASSYGDRGNTEAFF.